The sequence of this TCR beta chain was determined in a study of Graves' ophthalmopathy and Graves' hyperthyroidism. Study-level results: Most expanded thyroid clonotypes above 0.001 frequency also appeared in blood.

Newly diagnosed, the hyperthyroidism patients had under 2 months' duration and were aged 18 to 65. As concerns this clonotype: Its cognate antigen is unknown.

V was clipped by 3 bases and J by 3 bases; unmatched bases: 8. Germline V gene lookup returns CDR1 KGHDR and CDR2 SFDVKD. CDR3 size: 16 residues. RNA transcripts were the source from which TCR beta CDR3 regions were amplified. First-round RT-PCR employed HTBI primers, with a second-round multiplex PCR after it. MiXCR, run by TCRdb on the multiplex PCR reads, gives a single entry per CDR3 protein. There are about 550,000 distinct CDR3 sequences in the sample; approximately 37% occur only once, and 3.5% to 4.5% lies in the top ten. Source material: peripheral blood or thyroid tissue (not recorded which). The chain recombines TRBV24-1 with TRBJ2-7, with 9 bases lining up with TRBD1. This receptor was obtained from an adult man with Graves' hyperthyroidism. The CDR3 DNA is TGTGCCACCAGTGATACACGGGGACAGGGCTACTACGAGCAGTACTTC. This codes for CATSDTRGQGYYEQYF.